Sequencing of this T cell receptor beta chain was carried out in a study of resident and recirculating memory T cells in vitiligo. Stable patients also lacked confetti depigmentation, a sign of active vitiligo. Patients had received no treatment within the previous three months. This CDR3 comprises 16 residues. Germline CDR1 and CDR2: SGHNT and YYREEE (reference sequence). With 4 bases removed from V and 0 bases from J, the gap between germline ends came to 11 bases. A word on this clone: The antigen remains undetermined.

Assay: immunoSEQ multiplex PCR; the TCRdb copy retains only in-frame clones and omits some. The table records 75,000 to 85,000 clones, 92% of them present only once. Study-level results: No unique dominant TCR clone was found in vitiligo lesions.

The V and J genes are TRBV5-4 and TRBJ2-6; TRBD2 is a possible D gene (5 bases). Specimen: blood. This TCR derives from a male donor with vitiligo. The chain's CDR3 is CASSLSGLSGANVLTF. The CDR3 region has the DNA TGTGCCAGCAGCCTCAGCGGCCTCTCTGGGGCCAACGTCCTGACTTTC.